Included here is one T cell receptor beta chain sequence, with context. The data are from a study of blood T cell repertoires in COVID-19. CDR1 MGHRA and CDR2 YSYEKL come from the germline V gene. The V end lost 4 bases, the J end lost 7 bases, and 17 bases lay between the germline ends. This CDR3 is built from 16 residues. Clinical history as reported by participants underpinned cohort assignment. Measured with immunoSEQ multiplex PCR; TCRdb has only the in-frame clones, and not every one. Among approximately 220,000 clones listed, about 80% were seen once. This sequence joins TRBV4-1 and TRBJ1-6; D not certain. Sequencing used PBMCs or T cells enriched from blood (not recorded which). The sequence derives from a woman in her thirties or forties with acute COVID-19. Here the CDR3 reads CASSPQIPNPNSPLHF. The CDR3 nucleotides read TGCGCCAGCAGCCCACAGATACCAAACCCAAATTCACCCCTCCACTTT.